This entry lists 21 T cell receptor beta chains sequenced from one sample in a study of graft-versus-host responses after intestinal transplantation. The repertoire was sequenced with immunoSEQ multiplex PCR; TCRdb's copy has only in-frame clones and lacks some. This sample carries roughly 120,000 clones, 90% to 95% of them seen once, and the ten largest clones take 0.9% to 1.5%. These receptors' targets are unknown. The sequencing here drew on unstimulated CD8+ T cells sorted from spleen or lymph node cells, taken before transplant. Every receptor here comes from a human donor who was the organ donor for an intestinal transplant.

The chain combines TRBV4-1 with TRBJ2-2; tentative D call: TRBD2 (6 bases). The CDR3 totals 13 residues. Trimming stripped 1 base from V and 7 bases from J, with 7 bases between. Germline values: CDR1 MGHRA, CDR2 YSYEKL. The CDR3 here is CASSQVAVGELFF. Written as DNA, the CDR3 is TGCGCCAGCAGCCAAGTAGCGGTCGGGGAGCTGTTTTTT.

This rearrangement joins TRBV7-2 to TRBJ1-5; D gene unclear. Trimming removed 1 base at V and 4 bases at J, with 14 bases between. CDR3 length: 16 amino acids. CDR1 is SGHTA, CDR2 FQGNSA, per germline. In DNA, the CDR3 is TGTGCCAGCAGCTTAGGTCGCGTGGCAGTAAATCAGCCCCAGCATTTT. This sequence encodes CASSLGRVAVNQPQHF. The full variable domain, completed using reference TRBV7-2 and TRBJ1-5, is GAGVSQSPSNKVTEKGKDVELRCDPISGHTALYWYRQSLGQGLEFLIYFQGNSAPDKSGLPSDRFSAERTGGSVSTLTIQRTQQEDSAVYLCASSLGRVAVNQPQHFGDGTRLSIL.

The chain joins TRBV7-6 to TRBJ1-5; a weak D match, TRBD1 (5 bases). This CDR3 spans 15 amino acids. Germline CDR1 and CDR2: SGHVS and FNYEAQ. Between the trimmed V and J ends, which lost 5 bases and 4 bases, there was a span of 15 bases. CDR3 amino acids: CASSPEAGENQPQHF. CDR3 DNA: TGTGCCAGCAGCCCAGAGGCGGGGGAAAATCAGCCCCAGCATTTT.

The V and J genes are TRBV28 and TRBJ2-6; perhaps TRBD1 as D (6 bases). CDR1 and CDR2 (germline): MDHEN, SYDVKM. The V gene lost 5 bases and the J gene lost 10 bases, with 9 bases spanning the gap. CDR3 length: 12 residues. CDR3 amino acids: CASSLTGNVLTF. The DNA for the CDR3 is TGTGCCAGCAGTCTTACAGGGAACGTCCTGACTTTC.

This sequence joins TRBV27 and TRBJ2-3; unclear D gene. V dropped 0 bases and J dropped 0 bases, with 13 bases sitting between them. The CDR3 totals 17 residues. The germline V gene encodes CDR1 MNHEY and CDR2 SMNVEV (reference sequence). The CDR3: CASSLSHSMLSTDTQYF. In DNA, the CDR3 is TGTGCCAGCAGTTTATCTCATAGCATGCTTAGCACAGATACGCAGTATTTT.

The chain carries TRBV5-6 and TRBJ1-4, with TRBD1 as a possible D gene (6 bases). CDR3 length: 16 amino acids. The germline gives CDR1 SGHDT, CDR2 YYEEEE. The V and J ends lost 1 base and 3 bases respectively, with 13 bases between them. The CDR3 nucleotides read TGTGCCAGCAGCTTGTATATGGACAGAGCTAATGAAAAACTGTTTTTT. The encoded protein is CASSLYMDRANEKLFF.

This clone was seen a handful of times. Other DNA sequences from this sample encode an identical CDR3 as well. The CDR3 is CASSESYGTEAFF. For the CDR3, the DNA is TGCGCCAGCAGTGAGTCGTACGGGACAGAAGCTTTCTTT. The chain has TRBV10-2 and TRBJ1-1; D perhaps matches TRBD1 (6 bases). Germline assignment: CDR1 WSHSY and CDR2 SAAADI. V was cut by 0 bases and J by 8 bases, with 10 bases left in between. The CDR3 has 13 residues.

This chain connects TRBV27 to TRBJ2-1; 8 bases line up with TRBD2. The CDR3 extends over 15 amino acids. Germline CDR1 is MNHEY and CDR2 is SMNVEV (reference sequence). J gave up 2 bases and V 3 bases, and 3 bases lay outside the gene matches. This CDR3 reads CASSLALAAYNEQFF. The CDR3, as DNA: TGTGCCAGCAGTTTGGCACTAGCGGCCTACAATGAGCAGTTCTTC.

The chain couples TRBV4-3 to TRBJ2-1, with a possible D match to TRBD2 (5 bases). With 3 bases removed from V and 7 bases from J, the gap between germline ends came to 7 bases. This CDR3 comprises 12 residues. Germline CDR1 reads LGHNA; CDR2 reads YSLEER. This chain's CDR3 is CASSQRGNEQFF. The CDR3 nucleotides are TGCGCCAGCAGCCAGAGAGGGAATGAGCAGTTCTTC.

V is TRBV18 and J is TRBJ2-7, with D possibly being TRBD2 (6 bases). This CDR3 has 19 residues. Germline CDR1 and CDR2: KGHSH and LQKENI. V was trimmed by 1 base and J by 0 bases, leaving 22 bases between them. CDR3 protein: CASSPRWGLPKFLSYEQYF. The CDR3 DNA reads as TGTGCCAGCTCACCACGGTGGGGACTGCCTAAATTTCTCTCCTACGAGCAGTACTTC.

This clone was picked up one time. This chain uses TRBV7-6 with TRBJ2-5, with 11 bases matching TRBD2. TRBJ2-7 matches the DNA end more closely, so the J call is doubtful. The germline CDR1 and CDR2 sequences are SGHVS and FNYEAQ. CDR3 length: 15 amino acids. CDR3 nucleotide sequence: TGTGCCAGCAGCTATGGGACTAGCGGAGCCTACGAGCAGTACTTC. This translates into CASSYGTSGAYEQYF.

The chain links TRBV18 to TRBJ2-7; D call uncertain. The length of the CDR3 is 15 residues. Trimming took 3 bases from V and 3 from J, leaving 15 bases between them. Germline V gene lookup returns CDR1 KGHSH and CDR2 LQKENI. The CDR3 here is CASSPSPRQVYEQYF. The CDR3 nucleotides are TGTGCCAGCTCACCCTCCCCGAGACAAGTCTACGAGCAGTACTTC.

The CDR3 spells CASSSQWNYGYTF. The CDR3 coding sequence is TGTGCCAGCAGTTCCCAGTGGAACTATGGCTACACCTTC. The chain combines TRBV6-5 with TRBJ1-2; D is ambiguous. The CDR3 spans 13 residues. CDR1 is MNHEY, CDR2 SVGAGI, per germline. Deletions cut 4 bases from V and 2 bases from J, with 8 bases between.

This rearrangement joins TRBV6-5 to TRBJ2-5; no definite D call. The germline gives CDR1 MNHEY, CDR2 SVGAGI. The V gene lost 2 bases and the J gene lost 3 bases, with 13 bases spanning the gap. CDR3 length: 15 amino acids. This CDR3 is CASSYNPGQKETQYF. DNA of the CDR3: TGTGCCAGCAGTTACAATCCTGGGCAGAAAGAGACCCAGTACTTC.

The rearrangement links TRBV6-1 to TRBJ2-7, with D hard to call. Trimming left V 1 base short and J 1 base short, with 8 bases between. The CDR3 is 14 amino acids. CDR1 MNHNS and CDR2 SASEGT come from the germline V gene. CDR3: CASSEGAFSYEQYF. In DNA form, the CDR3 reads TGTGCCAGCAGTGAAGGGGCCTTTTCCTACGAGCAGTACTTC.

The sample holds one count of this clone. This chain connects TRBV7-9 to TRBJ2-7, with D unclear. Per the germline V gene, CDR1 is SEHNR and CDR2 is FQNEAQ (reference sequence). The CDR3 consists of 13 residues. V lost 0 bases to trimming and J lost 3 bases, with 6 bases between them. The CDR3 nucleotides are TGTGCCAGCAGCTTAGCGGACGGCTACGAGCAGTACTTC. Translated, it gives CASSLADGYEQYF.

The CDR3 here is CASSLLNQPQHF. The CDR3 nucleotides are TGTGCCAGTAGTCTACTCAATCAGCCCCAGCATTTT. The rearrangement uses TRBV19 and TRBJ1-5; the D is unclear. This CDR3 has 12 residues. The germline V and J ends were trimmed by 5 bases and 3 bases, with 5 bases remaining between them. The germline CDR1 and CDR2 sequences are LNHDA and SQIVND (reference sequence).

The chain employs TRBV28 and TRBJ2-3, with 8 nucleotides matching TRBD1. V was pared by 3 bases and J by 0 bases, with 8 bases of the junction left unmatched. The CDR3 is 17 amino acids. CDR1 MDHEN and CDR2 SYDVKM come from the germline V gene. The CDR3 DNA reads as TGTGCCAGCAGTTTCCAGGGGGCGGACTCTAGCACAGATACGCAGTATTTT. This encodes CASSFQGADSSTDTQYF.

In nucleotides, the CDR3 is TGTGCCAGCAGTTTGAACCGGGACAAAAACTACAATGAGCAGTTCTTC. It translates to CASSLNRDKNYNEQFF. The chain has TRBV28 and TRBJ2-1; tentative D call: TRBD1 (6 bases). The germline V gene encodes CDR1 MDHEN and CDR2 SYDVKM. This CDR3 is 16 amino acids long. V was cut by 3 bases and J by 3 bases, with 15 bases left in between.

CDR3 amino acids: CASSGLAGNNEQFF. The CDR3 nucleotides read TGTGCCAGCAGTGGACTAGCGGGAAACAATGAGCAGTTCTTC. The rearrangement joins TRBV6-4 to TRBJ2-1; TRBD2 aligns across 11 bases. V was pared by 4 bases and J by 5 bases, with 1 base of the junction left unmatched. The CDR3 has 14 amino acids. Germline CDR1 and CDR2: MRHNA and SNTAGT.

The genes are TRBV10-2 and TRBJ2-7; TRBD1 matches at 8 bases. V shed 5 bases, J shed 2 bases, and the junction held 2 bases outside the gene matches. CDR3 length: 13 residues. Germline CDR1 WSHSY, CDR2 SAAADI. The CDR3 nucleotides read TGCGCCAGCAGTTTACAGGGGGCCTACGAGCAGTACTTC. Translating it yields CASSLQGAYEQYF.